This T cell receptor (beta chain) was captured by sequencing in a study of blood T cell repertoires in COVID-19. For the study at large: Sites in the United States, Italy and Spain provided acute and convalescent COVID-19 samples. Sources were T cells, B-cell-depleted T cells, or PBMCs; the material itself was cDNA or gDNA.

Authors' methods: Amplification with reference gene primers provided the estimates of nucleated cell counts. TCRdb keeps only in-frame clones here, not all; method: immunoSEQ multiplex PCR. D and trimming come from the DNA, and the V and J calls and clone size come from that table. This table has 110,000 to 150,000 clones, over 70% appearing once. Germline V lookup: CDR1 SGHKS, CDR2 YYEKEE (reference sequence). The length of the CDR3 is 14 residues. The V and J ends lost 3 bases and 4 bases, in that order; junction bases with no gene match: 4. The sequence was obtained from a human donor in a cohort sampled during active COVID-19. The V gene is TRBV5-5, the J gene TRBJ1-5; TRBD1 aligns across 7 bases. Input material: peripheral blood. CDR3 protein: CASSYDRENQPQHF. The CDR3 region has the DNA TGTGCCAGCAGCTACGACAGGGAGAATCAGCCCCAGCATTTT.